This TCR beta chain was recorded in a study of beta chain features in type 1 diabetes. The study, taken as a whole, reports: Shortening of TCRB CDR3s, moderate but significant, appeared in all four CD4+ subsets of Type 1 diabetes patients.

To note about this clone: Its cognate antigen is unknown.

Of the isolated RNA, all was reverse transcribed, and so the sequenced material was expressed TCRB transcripts. This table comes from immunoSEQ multiplex PCR, and its TCRdb copy is limited to in-frame clones, with some not included. The sample carries roughly 14,000 clones, more than 60% recorded once. The CDR3 has 15 amino acids. Trimming cost V 0 bases and J 3 bases; bases outside gene matches: 3. CDR1 and CDR2 from the germline V gene are LNHNV and YYDKDF (reference sequence). Sequenced: Tregs from blood. The rearrangement joins TRBV15 to TRBJ2-3; 7 positions match TRBD1. The sequence was obtained from a man under 40 with type 1 diabetes. CDR3 protein: CATSREGQLTDTQYF. The CDR3 region has the DNA TGTGCCACCAGCAGAGAGGGACAGCTTACAGATACGCAGTATTTT.